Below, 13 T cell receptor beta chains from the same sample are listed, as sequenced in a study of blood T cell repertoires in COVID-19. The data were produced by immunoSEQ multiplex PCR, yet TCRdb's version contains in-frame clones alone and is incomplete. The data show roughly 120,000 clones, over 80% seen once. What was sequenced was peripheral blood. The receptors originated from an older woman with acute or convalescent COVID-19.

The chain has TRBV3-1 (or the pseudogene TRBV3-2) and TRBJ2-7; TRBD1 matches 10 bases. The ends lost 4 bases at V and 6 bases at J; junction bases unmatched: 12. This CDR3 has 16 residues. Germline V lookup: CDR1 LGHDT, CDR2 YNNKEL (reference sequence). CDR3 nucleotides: TGTGCCAGCAGCCCCAGGCGGTTGGGACAGGGGTCCGAGCAGTACTTC. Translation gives CASSPRRLGQGSEQYF.

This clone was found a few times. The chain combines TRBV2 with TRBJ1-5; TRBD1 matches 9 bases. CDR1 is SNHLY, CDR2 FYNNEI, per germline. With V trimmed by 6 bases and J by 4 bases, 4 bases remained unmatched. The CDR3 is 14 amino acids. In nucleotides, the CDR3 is TGTGCCAGCAGCCTTGGACAGGGGAATCAGCCCCAGCATTTT. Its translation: CASSLGQGNQPQHF.

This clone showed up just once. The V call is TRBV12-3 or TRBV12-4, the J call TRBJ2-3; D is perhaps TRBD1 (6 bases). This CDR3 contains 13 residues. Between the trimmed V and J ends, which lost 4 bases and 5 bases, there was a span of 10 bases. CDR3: CASSSPGEDTQYF. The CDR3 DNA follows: TGTGCCAGCAGTTCACCAGGGGAAGATACGCAGTATTTT.

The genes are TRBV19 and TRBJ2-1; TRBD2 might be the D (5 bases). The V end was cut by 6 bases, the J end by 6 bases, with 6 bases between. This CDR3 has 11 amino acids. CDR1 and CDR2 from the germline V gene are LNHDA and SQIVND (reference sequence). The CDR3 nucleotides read TGTGCCAGTAGGGCGGGCAATGAGCAGTTCTTC. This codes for CASRAGNEQFF.

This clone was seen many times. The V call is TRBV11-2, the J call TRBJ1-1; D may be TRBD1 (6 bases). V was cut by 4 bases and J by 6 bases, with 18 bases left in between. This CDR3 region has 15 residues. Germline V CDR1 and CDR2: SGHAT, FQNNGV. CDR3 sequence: CASSSSPGGVPEAFF. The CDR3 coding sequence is TGTGCCAGCAGCTCCTCACCGGGGGGCGTCCCTGAAGCTTTCTTT.

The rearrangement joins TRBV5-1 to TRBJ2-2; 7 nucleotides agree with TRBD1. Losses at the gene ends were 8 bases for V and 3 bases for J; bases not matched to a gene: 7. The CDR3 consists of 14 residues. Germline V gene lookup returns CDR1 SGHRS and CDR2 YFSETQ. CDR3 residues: CASSLQGDTGELFF. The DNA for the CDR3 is TGCGCCAGTAGCCTGCAGGGGGACACCGGGGAGCTGTTTTTT.

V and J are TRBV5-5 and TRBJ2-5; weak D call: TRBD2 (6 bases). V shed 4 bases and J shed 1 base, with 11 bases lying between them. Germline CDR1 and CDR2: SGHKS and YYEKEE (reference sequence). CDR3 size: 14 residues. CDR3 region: CASSPPGGQETQYF. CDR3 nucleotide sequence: TGTGCCAGCAGCCCACCCGGGGGCCAAGAGACCCAGTACTTC.

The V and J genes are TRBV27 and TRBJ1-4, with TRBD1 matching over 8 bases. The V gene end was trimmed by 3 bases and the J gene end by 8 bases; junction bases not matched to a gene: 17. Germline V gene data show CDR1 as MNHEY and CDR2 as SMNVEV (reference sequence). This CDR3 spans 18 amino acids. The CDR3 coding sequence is TGTGCCAGCAGTTTGACGCCCCCCCAGGGGGCGCTACCCGAAAAACTGTTTTTT. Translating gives CASSLTPPQGALPEKLFF.

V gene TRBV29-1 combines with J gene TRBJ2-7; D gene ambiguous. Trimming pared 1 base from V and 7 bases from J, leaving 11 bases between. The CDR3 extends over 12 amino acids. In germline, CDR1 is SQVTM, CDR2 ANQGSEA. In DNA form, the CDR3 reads TGCAGCGTTGAAGGCGGCACTCCTGAGCAGTACTTC. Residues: CSVEGGTPEQYF.

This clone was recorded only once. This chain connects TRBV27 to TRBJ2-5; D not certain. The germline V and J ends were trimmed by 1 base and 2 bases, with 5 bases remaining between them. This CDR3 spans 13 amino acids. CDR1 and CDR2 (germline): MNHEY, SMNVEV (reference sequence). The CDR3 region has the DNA TGTGCCAGCAGTTTATTCCGGCAAGAGACCCAGTACTTC. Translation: CASSLFRQETQYF.

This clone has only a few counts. The chain's CDR3 is CASQRETGELFF. The CDR3 region has the DNA TGTGCCAGCCAACGGGAAACCGGGGAGCTGTTTTTT. This chain uses TRBV28 with TRBJ2-2; tentatively, D is TRBD2 (5 bases). V lost 8 bases and J lost 5, with 9 bases in between. Germline V gene data show CDR1 as MDHEN and CDR2 as SYDVKM. CDR3 length: 12 residues.

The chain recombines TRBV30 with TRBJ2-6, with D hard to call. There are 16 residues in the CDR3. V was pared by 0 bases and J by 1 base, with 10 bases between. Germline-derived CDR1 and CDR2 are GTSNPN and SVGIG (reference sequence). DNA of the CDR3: TGTGCCTGGAGTGTTCACAGAACATCTGGGGCCAACGTCCTGACTTTC. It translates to CAWSVHRTSGANVLTF. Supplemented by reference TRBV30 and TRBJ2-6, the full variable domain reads SQTIHQWPATLVQPVGSPLSLECTVEGTSNPNLYWYRQAAGRGLQLLFYSVGIGQISSEVPQNLSASRPQDRQFILSSKKLLLSDSGFYLCAWSVHRTSGANVLTFGAGSRLTVL.

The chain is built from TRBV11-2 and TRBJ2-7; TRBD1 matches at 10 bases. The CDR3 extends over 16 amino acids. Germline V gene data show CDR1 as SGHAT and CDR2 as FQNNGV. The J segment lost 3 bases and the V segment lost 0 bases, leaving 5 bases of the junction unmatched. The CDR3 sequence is CASSLERDRGYYEQYF. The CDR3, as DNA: TGTGCCAGCAGCTTAGAAAGGGACAGGGGTTACTACGAGCAGTACTTC.